The text below deals with one T cell receptor beta chain. Its antigen is not known. The CDR3 has 14 amino acids. V was shortened by 3 bases and J by 2 bases, with 11 bases between the two germline ends. Germline CDR1 and CDR2: ENHRY and SYGVKD. Here immunoSEQ multiplex PCR was the method, and the copy in TCRdb shows in-frame clones only, minus some. This table has roughly 120,000 clones, roughly nine tenths appearing once. This sample was taken from a study of graft-versus-host responses after intestinal transplantation. For the study at large: Anti-thymocyte globulin induction, then tacrolimus and steroids for about three years, went to all recipients.

The TCR originated in a human donor who was the organ donor for an intestinal transplant. The chain carries TRBV10-3 and TRBJ2-7; no clear D. The sample in question was unstimulated CD4+ T cells sorted from spleen or lymph node cells, obtained before transplant. The CDR3 protein is CAISDPTRPYEQYF. The CDR3 DNA sequence: TGTGCCATCAGTGATCCGACCCGCCCCTACGAGCAGTACTTC.